This T cell receptor beta chain was profiled in a study of OX40 agonist ivuxolimab in advanced cancers. Notes on the study in general: It was also the case that some nonresponders had low normalized T-cell clonal expansion. CD4+ and CD8+ blood T cells expanded clonally by week 6 at 0.1 to 3.0 mg/kg.

V gave up 4 bases and J gave up 9 bases; unmatched junction bases: 9. The CDR3 has 15 amino acids. Germline V gene lookup returns CDR1 SEHNR and CDR2 FQNEAQ (reference sequence). With baseline, cycle 4 day 1, and cycle 7 day 1 as timepoints, blood was sampled. As regards this clone: The antigen remains undetermined.

Produced via immunoSEQ multiplex PCR; TCRdb's table is partial and in-frame only. The sample contains 70,000 to 85,000 clones, about 93% of which appear only once. The chain has TRBV7-9 and TRBJ2-1, with TRBD2 identical over 10 bases. Material: CD4+ or CD8+ T cells sorted from blood, obtained in a trial of the OX40 agonist ivuxolimab. The sequence derives from an adult with an advanced solid tumor such as melanoma, head and neck, liver or kidney cancer. The CDR3 DNA sequence: TGTGCCAGCAGCTGGCCAGCGGGAGGGTCAATTGAGCAGTTCTTC. This encodes CASSWPAGGSIEQFF.